Shown below are 30 T cell receptor beta chains from a single sample sequenced in a study of identical twins. TCRdb reprocessed the 5' RACE reads with MiXCR, giving one entry per CDR3 protein. The data contain around 670,000 distinct CDR3 sequences, around 6% of them seen just once; the ten biggest clones take up about 1.8%. The sequencing input was naive T cells sorted from blood. The receptors originated from a man in his late teens or twenties in good health.

This clonotype showed up many times. This chain links TRBV12-3 or TRBV12-4 with TRBJ2-7; D ambiguous. CDR3 length: 13 amino acids. V lost 3 bases, J lost 2 bases, and 8 bases lay in between. The CDR3 loop reads CASSFGATYEQYF. For the CDR3, the DNA is TGTGCCAGCAGTTTTGGCGCCACCTACGAGCAGTACTTC.

This clonotype turned up a few times. The rearrangement uses TRBV5-1 and TRBJ1-1, with D tentatively TRBD1 (6 bases). Germline CDR1 reads SGHRS; CDR2 reads YFSETQ. This CDR3 region has 15 residues. V was shortened by 1 base and J by 4 bases, with 14 bases between the two germline ends. The CDR3 region has the DNA TGCGCCAGCAGCTTGCTGGGGGCGCAGCCCACTGAAGCTTTCTTT. Translated: CASSLLGAQPTEAFF.

This clonotype was found a few times. This chain links TRBV6-1 with TRBJ1-2, with D perhaps TRBD1 (6 bases). Germline CDR1 MNHNS, CDR2 SASEGT. Between the trimmed V and J ends, which lost 0 bases and 8 bases, there was a span of 16 bases. This CDR3 has 15 amino acids. The CDR3 DNA reads TGTGCCAGCAGTGAAGCGTTGGATCAGGGGTCGGGCTACACCTTC. It encodes CASSEALDQGSGYTF.

This clonotype came up many times. J is TRBJ2-1 and V is TRBV20-1, with 7 bases matching TRBD2. CDR1 and CDR2 (germline): DFQATT, SNEGSKA (reference sequence). The CDR3 runs to 14 residues. The V segment lost 4 bases and the J segment 8 bases; nucleotides outside the gene matches: 11. In DNA, the CDR3 is TGCAGTGCTATTGTGAGGGAGGGCCGGCATGAGCAGTTCTTC. Translated, it gives CSAIVREGRHEQFF.

The chain couples TRBV7-8 to TRBJ1-1; 9 bases line up with TRBD1. Germline CDR1 is SGHVS and CDR2 is FQNEAQ. This CDR3 comprises 17 residues. V lost 0 bases and J lost 0; bases outside the gene matches: 5. CDR3 loop: CASSLAGTGRLNTEAFF. The CDR3 bases are TGTGCCAGCAGCTTAGCCGGGACAGGGCGTCTGAACACTGAAGCTTTCTTT.

This sequence joins TRBV11-2 and TRBJ1-1; the D gene is possibly TRBD1 (6 bases). Germline CDR1 reads SGHAT; CDR2 reads FQNNGV. The V gene lost 5 bases and the J gene lost 4 bases, with 14 bases spanning the gap. The CDR3 runs to 14 residues. The CDR3 loop is CASSRHRAPTEAFF. In DNA form, the CDR3 reads TGTGCCAGCAGCCGCCACAGGGCCCCCACTGAAGCTTTCTTT.

This clonotype was picked up a small number of times. The chain joins TRBV29-1 to TRBJ2-7, with 8 bases identical to TRBD1. Germline CDR1 and CDR2: SQVTM and ANQGSEA. The CDR3 covers 15 residues. V was pared by 3 bases and J by 6 bases, with 13 bases of the junction left unmatched. CDR3 in amino acids: CSVDLGQGALLEQYF. The CDR3 nucleotides are TGCAGCGTTGATTTGGGCCAGGGGGCGCTTCTCGAGCAGTACTTC.

This clonotype was detected many times. The chain combines TRBV20-1 with TRBJ2-7; D uncertain. In germline, CDR1 is DFQATT, CDR2 SNEGSKA (reference sequence). The CDR3 contains 12 residues. V lost 4 bases, J lost 2 bases, and 9 bases lay in between. The CDR3: CSATRRPYEQYF. CDR3 coding DNA: TGCAGTGCTACTAGGCGGCCCTACGAGCAGTACTTC.

This clonotype occurred many times. The chain carries TRBV7-9 and TRBJ2-1, with a possible D match to TRBD1 (7 bases). This CDR3 comprises 17 residues. Germline CDR1 and CDR2: SEHNR and FQNEAQ (reference sequence). V lost 3 bases, J lost 4 bases, and 19 bases lay in between. CDR3 coding DNA: TGTGCCAGCAGCTTGGACTACCCCGGGACAGTTTACAATGAGCAGTTCTTC. Its protein is CASSLDYPGTVYNEQFF.

The table lists this clonotype with many counts. The gene calls are TRBV5-1 and TRBJ2-3; no clear D. CDR1 and CDR2 (germline): SGHRS, YFSETQ. The V end lost 1 base, the J end lost 4 bases, and 4 bases lay between the germline ends. CDR3 length: 12 residues. As DNA, the CDR3 is TGCGCCAGCAGCTTGCAGTCAGATACGCAGTATTTT. Translating gives CASSLQSDTQYF. The full variable domain, rest sourced from reference TRBV5-1 and TRBJ2-3, is KAGVTQTPRYLIKTRGQQVTLSCSPISGHRSVSWYQQTPGQGLQFLFEYFSETQRNKGNFPGRFSGRQFSNSRSEMNVSTLELGDSALYLCASSLQSDTQYFGPGTRLTVL.

At least ten counts were recorded for this clonotype. The genes are TRBV28 and TRBJ2-1; TRBD2 might be the D (6 bases). The CDR3 consists of 15 residues. CDR1 and CDR2 (germline): MDHEN, SYDVKM. Trimming took off 6 bases at V and 12 bases at J, with 24 bases between the two ends. CDR3 sequence (DNA): TGTGCCAGCAGGCTCGGAGGACAACCGGAGGGACGGCAGTTCTTC. Translating it yields CASRLGGQPEGRQFF.

There are a few counts of this clonotype. The chain links TRBV3-1 to TRBJ2-3, with D unclear. Trimming stripped 1 base from V and 6 bases from J, with 8 bases between. The CDR3 runs 13 residues. The V gene's germline CDR1 is LGHDT and CDR2 YNNKEL (reference sequence). The CDR3 DNA follows: TGTGCCAGCAGCCAAGCCCAGTGGGATACGCAGTATTTT. Translation gives CASSQAQWDTQYF.

This clonotype has just a few counts. This sequence joins TRBV9 and TRBJ2-1, with D unclear. The V end lost 0 bases, the J end lost 9 bases, and 13 bases lay between the germline ends. CDR1 and CDR2 (germline): SGDLS, YYNGEE. This CDR3 has 14 amino acids. The DNA for the CDR3 is TGTGCCAGCAGCGTAGTAGCTGGTACAATTGAGCAGTTCTTC. Its protein product is CASSVVAGTIEQFF.

This clonotype has just a few counts. The rearrangement joins TRBV4-2 to TRBJ1-2; the match to TRBD1 covers 9 bases. V lost 0 bases to trimming and J lost 8 bases; unmatched junction nucleotides: 7. This CDR3 region has 15 residues. Germline V CDR1 and CDR2: LGHNA, YNFKEQ. The CDR3 nucleotides read TGTGCCAGCAGCCAAGATATCGGGACAGGGACGGGCTACACCTTC. Its protein product is CASSQDIGTGTGYTF.

This clonotype has only a few counts. The V and J genes are TRBV7-8 and TRBJ2-2; 9 bases map to TRBD2. The J segment lost 7 bases and the V segment lost 1 base, leaving 10 bases of the junction unmatched. The germline CDR1 and CDR2 sequences are SGHVS and FQNEAQ. The CDR3 has 17 residues. CDR3 protein: CASSLGVAGGAIGELFF. DNA for the CDR3: TGTGCCAGCAGCTTAGGAGTTGCGGGAGGGGCCATCGGGGAGCTGTTTTTT. Together with reference TRBV7-8 and TRBJ2-2, the CDR3 gives the full variable domain: GAGVSQSPRYKVAKRGQDVALRCDPISGHVSLFWYQQALGQGPEFLTYFQNEAQLDKSGLPSDRFFAERPEGSVSTLKIQRTQQEDSAVYLCASSLGVAGGAIGELFFGEGSRLTVL.

This clonotype was seen at least ten times. This sequence joins TRBV15 and TRBJ1-5; D perhaps matches TRBD1 (6 bases). Germline lookup yields CDR1 LNHNV and CDR2 YYDKDF (reference sequence). This CDR3 contains 14 residues. V lost 4 bases to trimming and J lost 5 bases, with 12 bases between them. The CDR3 loop is CATSTEGGDQPQHF. The CDR3 nucleotides are TGTGCCACCAGCACCGAAGGGGGGGATCAGCCCCAGCATTTT.

This clonotype occurred many times. The rearrangement uses TRBV6-1 and TRBJ2-4, with D possibly matching TRBD1 (5 bases). Trimming removed 6 bases at V and 3 bases at J, with 15 bases between. CDR1 MNHNS and CDR2 SASEGT come from the germline V gene. There are 15 residues in the CDR3. The CDR3 DNA is TGTGCCAGCAGCCCAACCTTGGACAACAAAAACATTCAGTACTTC. Translated: CASSPTLDNKNIQYF.

This clonotype appeared a few times. The rearrangement uses TRBV11-2 and TRBJ2-1, with TRBD2 matching over 9 bases. The V gene's germline CDR1 is SGHAT and CDR2 FQNNGV. The ends lost 11 bases at V and 2 bases at J; junction bases unmatched: 7. The CDR3 consists of 14 residues. This CDR3 reads CAGRSGGPYNEQFF. CDR3 nucleotides: TGTGCCGGAAGGAGCGGGGGGCCCTACAATGAGCAGTTCTTC.

This clonotype was seen at least ten times. The rearrangement links TRBV30 to TRBJ2-3; no firm D call. Per germline, CDR1 GTSNPN and CDR2 SVGIG (reference sequence). The CDR3 consists of 12 residues. V lost 2 bases to trimming and J lost 1 base, with 4 bases between them. This CDR3 reads CAWSQGTDTQYF. The CDR3, as DNA: TGTGCCTGGAGTCAGGGCACAGATACGCAGTATTTT.

The chain links TRBV11-2 to TRBJ1-6; a weak D match, TRBD1 (5 bases). The CDR3 contains 16 residues. The ends were cut back, 4 bases at V and 0 bases at J, with 10 bases in the middle. The germline V gene has CDR1 SGHAT and CDR2 FQNNGV. The CDR3 region has the DNA TGTGCCAGCAGCTCAGGGAGAAGCTCCTATAATTCACCCCTCCACTTT. Translating it yields CASSSGRSSYNSPLHF.

This clonotype occurred many times. This chain uses TRBV29-1 with TRBJ1-1; 7 bases map to TRBD1. This CDR3 is built from 15 residues. The ends lost 4 bases at V and 8 bases at J; junction bases unmatched: 16. CDR1 is SQVTM, CDR2 ANQGSEA, per germline. CDR3 region: CSVVSRRPEGAEAFF. The CDR3 DNA follows: TGCAGCGTTGTCTCGCGGCGGCCCGAGGGGGCCGAAGCTTTCTTT.

This clonotype was detected ten times or more. The rearrangement links TRBV6-2 or TRBV6-3 to TRBJ2-2; D is unclear. The CDR3 length is 12 residues. The germline CDR1 and CDR2 sequences are MNHEY and SVGEGT. V was shortened by 2 bases and J by 4 bases, with 2 bases between the two germline ends. Written as DNA, the CDR3 is TGTGCCAGCAGTTACACCACCGGGGAGCTGTTTTTT. It yields the protein CASSYTTGELFF.

This clonotype came up a few times. V and J are TRBV29-1 and TRBJ1-4, with a tentative D call TRBD1 (5 bases). The CDR3 sequence is 11 residues long. Germline V gene sequence: CDR1 SQVTM, CDR2 ANQGSEA. Trimming took off 6 bases at V and 7 bases at J, with 9 bases between the two ends. The CDR3 nucleotides are TGCAGCGTCGGGACGGTTGAAAAACTGTTTTTT. It yields the protein CSVGTVEKLFF.

The sample holds many counts of this clonotype. The chain couples TRBV4-3 to TRBJ2-1; 7 bases are shared with TRBD2. There are 15 residues in the CDR3. CDR1 LGHNA and CDR2 YSLEER come from the germline V gene. J lost 8 bases, V lost 8 bases, and 15 bases had no gene match. The CDR3 coding sequence is TGCGCCAGCGAGAAACAACTAGCGAGAGGGGATGAGCAGTTCTTC. This encodes CASEKQLARGDEQFF.

This clonotype has at least ten counts. The chain employs TRBV21-1 and TRBJ2-1; whether TRBD2, the table's D call, matches the DNA was not checked. TRBV21-1 is tagged as a pseudogene. This CDR3 contains 16 residues. CDR3 loop: CASSKSSGSSYNEQFF. The CDR3 region has the DNA TGTGCCAGCAGCAAAAGTAGCGGTAGCTCCTACAATGAGCAGTTCTTC.

The chain carries TRBV7-6 and TRBJ2-7; TRBD1 is a possible D gene (6 bases). Trimming took 1 base from V and 6 from J, leaving 10 bases between them. CDR1 SGHVS and CDR2 FNYEAQ come from the germline V gene. CDR3 length equals 13 residues. The CDR3 DNA reads TGTGCCAGCAGCTTAGAACGAGGGGGCGAGCAGTACTTC. It yields the protein CASSLERGGEQYF. The whole variable domain, remainder taken from reference TRBV7-6 and TRBJ2-7, is GAGVSQSPRYKVTKRGQDVALRCDPISGHVSLYWYRQALGQGPEFLTYFNYEAQQDKSGLPNDRFSAERPEGSISTLTIQRTEQRDSAMYRCASSLERGGEQYFGPGTRLTVT.

Many counts were recorded for this clonotype. The J gene is TRBJ2-1, the V gene TRBV7-9; TRBD1 is a possible D gene (6 bases). The ends were cut back, 5 bases at V and 2 bases at J, with 13 bases in the middle. Looked up from germline, CDR1 is SEHNR and CDR2 is FQNEAQ (reference sequence). CDR3 length: 15 residues. CDR3 protein: CASSLNRAPYNEQFF. CDR3 in DNA: TGTGCCAGCAGCCTAAACAGGGCGCCCTACAATGAGCAGTTCTTC.

The sample holds many counts of this clonotype. This rearrangement joins TRBV10-3 to TRBJ2-5, with D perhaps TRBD2 (6 bases). CDR1 and CDR2 from the germline V gene are ENHRY and SYGVKD. Trimming cost V 3 bases and J 0 bases, with 14 bases left between them. This CDR3 has 16 residues. CDR3 sequence (DNA): TGTGCCATCAGTGATGGTCGGGGGACCAACCAAGAGACCCAGTACTTC. Amino acid sequence: CAISDGRGTNQETQYF.

This clonotype was recorded many times. The CDR3 loop is CSARARAGGELFF. The DNA of the CDR3 is TGCAGTGCTAGGGCCCGGGCCGGCGGGGAGCTGTTTTTT. The chain combines TRBV20-1 with TRBJ2-2; D uncertain. Deletions cut 3 bases from V and 7 bases from J, with 12 bases between. Germline lookup yields CDR1 DFQATT and CDR2 SNEGSKA (reference sequence). The CDR3 sequence is 13 residues long.

This clonotype was seen ten or more times. This rearrangement joins TRBV5-5 to TRBJ1-3; weak D call: TRBD1 (5 bases). The germline CDR1 and CDR2 sequences are SGHKS and YYEKEE (reference sequence). This CDR3 region has 16 residues. V was pared by 2 bases and J by 0 bases, with 12 bases between. The CDR3 loop is CASSLGTPHSGNTIYF. The CDR3 coding sequence is TGTGCCAGCAGCTTAGGGACTCCCCACTCTGGAAACACCATATATTTT.